One sample yielded the 6 T cell receptor beta chains listed below, sequenced in a study of T cell repertoires in cytomegalovirus infection. TCRdb fed the reads into MiXCR, producing one record per CDR3 protein. This sample yields about 360,000 distinct CDR3 sequences, of which around 18% are seen a single time; around 10% belongs to the top ten. Sequenced input: PBMCs. These receptor sequences come from a human donor in good health (CMV status not recorded). Some clones in this sample may be carry-over from other donors' samples.

Turning to this clonotype: At one end the junction does not follow the germline gene, possibly because of a read error. The genes are TRBV11-2 and TRBJ2-5; D is unclear. This CDR3 is 13 amino acids long. Per the germline V gene, CDR1 is SGHAT and CDR2 is FQNNGV. The CDR3 DNA is TGTGCCAGCAGCTTTGTTAGGTCAGAGACCCGGTACTTC. Translation gives CASSFVRSETRYF.

The table lists this clonotype with a few counts. The genes are TRBV15 and TRBJ1-5; D not certain. V lost 5 bases, J lost 4 bases, and 15 bases lay in between. The CDR3 consists of 15 residues. CDR1 is LNHNV, CDR2 YYDKDF, per germline (reference sequence). This chain's CDR3 is CATSRGGAENQPQHF. The CDR3 region has the DNA TGTGCCACCAGCCGGGGTGGTGCCGAAAATCAGCCCCAGCATTTT.

This clonotype was observed a few times. The V call is TRBV11-2, the J call TRBJ2-1, with D possibly TRBD2 on 6 matching bases. CDR1 and CDR2 (germline): SGHAT, FQNNGV. The CDR3 has 18 amino acids. V lost 5 bases and J lost 7, with 27 bases in between. The CDR3 nucleotides are TGTGCCAGCAGCCAGGATCGGTGGTTAGCGGTCGGAGAGAATGAGCAGTTCTTC. This codes for CASSQDRWLAVGENEQFF.

This clonotype was seen only a few times. The chain has TRBV18 and TRBJ2-2; D unresolved. Germline CDR1 reads KGHSH; CDR2 reads LQKENI. Between the trimmed V and J ends, which lost 0 bases and 9 bases, there was a span of 5 bases. This CDR3 comprises 12 residues. The CDR3 DNA reads as TGTGCCAGCTCACCACCAGGACGGGAGCTGTTTTTT. Its protein product is CASSPPGRELFF.

This clonotype appeared many times. The chain links TRBV5-5 to TRBJ2-3, with D possibly matching TRBD2 (5 bases). V lost 2 bases and J 3 bases, leaving 10 bases between the germline ends. This CDR3 spans 14 amino acids. CDR1 is SGHKS and CDR2 is YYEKEE in the germline V gene (reference sequence). The CDR3 DNA sequence: TGTGCCAGCAGCTTCTTCTCGGGAACAGATACGCAGTATTTT. Amino acid sequence: CASSFFSGTDTQYF.

This clonotype was observed many times. The rearrangement links TRBV7-9 to TRBJ2-2, with D unresolved. The CDR3 is 14 amino acids. CDR1 and CDR2 from the germline V gene are SEHNR and FQNEAQ (reference sequence). V dropped 2 bases and J dropped 4 bases, with 8 bases sitting between them. In DNA form, the CDR3 reads TGTGCCAGCAGCTTAAGGGATAGCACCGGGGAGCTGTTTTTT. Protein product: CASSLRDSTGELFF.